This TCR beta chain originates from a study of blood T cell repertoires in COVID-19. Across the study: The cDNA or gDNA used as material had been derived from T cells, B-cell-depleted T cells, or PBMCs.

The length of the CDR3 is 14 residues. CDR1 and CDR2 (germline): MNHEY, SMNVEV (reference sequence). J gave up 3 bases and V 4 bases, and 6 bases lay outside the gene matches. How the authors handled the data: Researchers report that nucleated cell counts were estimated from reference gene primer amplification. Clones were read by immunoSEQ multiplex PCR, and TCRdb kept only the in-frame ones, dropping some. For V, J and clone size, that table is used; D and trimming come from the DNA. The table records more than 110,000 clones, about 80% of them present only once. The chain carries TRBV27 and TRBJ2-7; 7 bases match TRBD2. This receptor was obtained from a woman aged 55-75 years with acute or convalescent COVID-19. The source material was peripheral blood. The CDR3 DNA reads as TGTGCCAGCAGTTGGGGGGGACGGAGCTACGAGCAGTACTTC. Protein sequence: CASSWGGRSYEQYF.